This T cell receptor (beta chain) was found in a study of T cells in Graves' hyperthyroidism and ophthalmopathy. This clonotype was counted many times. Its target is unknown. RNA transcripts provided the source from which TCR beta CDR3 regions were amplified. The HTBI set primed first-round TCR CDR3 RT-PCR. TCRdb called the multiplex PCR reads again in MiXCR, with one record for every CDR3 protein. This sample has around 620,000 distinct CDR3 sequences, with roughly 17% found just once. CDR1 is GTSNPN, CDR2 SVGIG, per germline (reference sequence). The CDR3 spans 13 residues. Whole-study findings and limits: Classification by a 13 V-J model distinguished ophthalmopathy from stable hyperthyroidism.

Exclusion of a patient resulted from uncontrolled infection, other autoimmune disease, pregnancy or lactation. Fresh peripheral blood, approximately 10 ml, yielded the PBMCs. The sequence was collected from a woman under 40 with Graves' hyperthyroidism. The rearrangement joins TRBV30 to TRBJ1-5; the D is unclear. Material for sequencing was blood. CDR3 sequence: CAISPEVGQPQHF. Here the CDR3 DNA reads TGTGCGATAAGTCCGGAGGTTGGTCAGCCCCAGCATTTT.